These 5 T cell receptor beta chains came from one sample sequenced in a study of blood T cells in healthy people across ages. Then a second PCR, running roughly 7 to 12 cycles, was carried out with a sample-barcoded 5' primer and a J-beta primer mix. TCRdb re-called the 5' RACE reads with MiXCR, one entry per CDR3 protein. The sample contains nearly 800,000 distinct CDR3 sequences, around 25% of which appear only once. These same data were also listed under a study on T cells of mothers and their children.

Material: blood. Receptors were obtained from a boy aged 5-17 years in good health.

This clonotype was recorded only once. The rearrangement uses TRBV6-5 and TRBJ1-2; 7 nucleotides agree with TRBD1. CDR1 is MNHEY, CDR2 SVGAGI, per germline. V dropped 7 bases and J dropped 2; count of bases not matched to a gene: 7. CDR3 length equals 14 residues. The CDR3 DNA sequence: TGTGCCAGCAAAACCGGGACAGTAAACTATGGCTACACCTTC. Amino acid sequence: CASKTGTVNYGYTF.

This chain links TRBV7-2 with TRBJ1-2; D not resolved. The CDR3 has 14 amino acids. V gave up 1 base and J gave up 4 bases, with 10 bases separating them. Per the germline V gene, CDR1 is SGHTA and CDR2 is FQGNSA. DNA for the CDR3: TGTGCCAGCAGCTTAGACCCCGTTAGCTATGGCTACACCTTC. It specifies CASSLDPVSYGYTF.

This clonotype occurred a few times. The chain carries TRBV20-1 and TRBJ2-5, with D tentatively TRBD2 (5 bases). CDR1 and CDR2 from the germline V gene are DFQATT and SNEGSKA (reference sequence). Trimming pared 6 bases from V and 1 base from J, leaving 12 bases between. CDR3 length equals 13 residues. CDR3 DNA: TGCAGTGCCACGTACGGGATCCAAGAGACCCAGTACTTC. It specifies CSATYGIQETQYF.

A few counts support this clonotype. The CDR3 loop is CASSLARQGRGETQYF. CDR3 sequence (DNA): TGTGCCAGCAGTTTGGCCCGACAGGGAAGGGGAGAGACCCAGTACTTC. This sequence joins TRBV27 and TRBJ2-5; 7 bases map to TRBD1. The V gene's germline CDR1 is MNHEY and CDR2 SMNVEV (reference sequence). This CDR3 is 16 amino acids long. Trimming took 3 bases from V and 4 from J; bases not matched to a gene: 11.

Only a few counts were recorded for this clonotype. The rearrangement joins TRBV12-3 or TRBV12-4 to TRBJ2-1; D is undetermined. The germline V and J ends were trimmed by 5 bases and 0 bases, with 8 bases remaining between them. CDR3 size: 14 residues. Here the CDR3 DNA reads TGTGCCAGCAGTACCGGAGTCTCCTACAATGAGCAGTTCTTC. Amino acids: CASSTGVSYNEQFF.